The next 2 T cell receptor beta chains were all read from a single sample in a study of human T cells and chemical hapten exposure. TCRdb called the RACE reads again in MiXCR, with one record for every CDR3 protein. The sample includes 75,000 to 100,000 distinct CDR3 sequences, around 9% of them seen just once. Time point reported: healthy volunteer bleed at 2 weeks. Researchers extracted total RNA from unfractionated whole blood. The sample consisted of whole blood. The origin of the receptors is a female donor in good health. Some clones in this sample may be carry-over from other donors' samples.

The table lists this clonotype with many counts. The rearrangement links TRBV6-1 to TRBJ2-6, with 7 bases aligning to TRBD1. This CDR3 has 15 residues. J lost 0 bases, V lost 6 bases, and 2 bases had no gene match. Germline V CDR1 and CDR2: MNHNS, SASEGT. CDR3 in amino acids: CASSPGGSGANVLTF. In nucleotides, the CDR3 is TGTGCCAGCAGCCCAGGGGGCTCTGGGGCCAACGTCCTGACTTTC.

The sample holds a few counts of this clonotype. This rearrangement joins TRBV6-6 to TRBJ2-1; D unclear. Germline V gene lookup returns CDR1 MNHNY and CDR2 SVGAGI (reference sequence). This CDR3 contains 11 residues. Trimming left V 7 bases short and J 8 bases short, with 9 bases between. CDR3 in amino acids: CASISRDEQFF. DNA of the CDR3: TGTGCCAGCATTTCCCGCGATGAGCAGTTCTTC.